This T cell receptor beta chain derives from a study of shared clonotypes between healthy human individuals. Clones were sequenced by immunoSEQ multiplex PCR, and TCRdb holds only the in-frame ones, with some missing. The data hold 2 million to 2.5 million clones, with approximately 95% observed a single time. V was shortened by 1 base and J by 8 bases, with 17 bases between the two germline ends. CDR3 length equals 15 residues. Germline CDR1 is SGHDN and CDR2 is FVKESK. This clonotype originated in a man younger than 35 in good health. Some clones in this sample may be carry-over from other donors' samples. Sequences were obtained from naive CD4+ T cells from PBMCs. Subset given: CD45RA+ positively selected. The genes are TRBV14 and TRBJ1-2; D is possibly TRBD1 (5 bases). CDR3 nucleotides: TGTGCCAGCAGCCAAGGGATTTATGGGGGGGACGGCTACACCTTC. Protein product: CASSQGIYGGDGYTF.